This T cell receptor beta chain was captured by sequencing in a study of cytomegalovirus exposure and HLA in healthy donors (dated by TCRdb to between 2016 and 2019). With respect to the entire study: According to an earlier analysis of 550 to 700 of the donors, some 180 million T cells yielded some 120 million unique TCR beta sequences and about 300 Gb of sequence data. In a later analysis, previously published TCR beta repertoires from roughly 710 donors were re-analyzed and high-resolution HLA genotyping was added so that TCR occurrence patterns could be studied. The study combined high-throughput TCR immunosequencing, statistical association of individual TCRs with disease status, and machine learning to predict cytomegalovirus infection status. A few DR-DQ haplotypes were treated as single units for association and clustering because of strong linkage in the cohort. Of the 300 to 500 genotyped donors, less than 85% were placed in the genetic ancestry cluster associated with self-reported Caucasian donors. An early release covering more than 500 HLA-typed donors comprised approximately 300 gigabases of sequencing data and around 80 million unique TCR sequences. In addition to the first cohort of 666 subjects, a separate validation cohort of some 120 different subjects was used. The number of donors typed differed by locus, with about 629-640 for A, B, C, DRB1 and DQB1, around 500 for DQA1, 600 to 610 for DPA1, and around 460 for DPB1. To decide whether each TCR beta V gene segment behaved as functional or pseudogenic, an earlier analysis of approximately 600 of the donors relied on high-throughput TCR beta sequencing. Genome-wide SNP genotypes for about 55% of the 666 donors were used in a later genetic analysis, which treated that subset as a discovery cohort. The study was designed to test whether signatures of past pathogen exposure could be identified by cataloging public T cell receptors. Across under 500 genotyped donors of the cohort, an average of about 200,000 unique TCR beta nucleotide sequences per donor were sequenced, and roughly 20% of those sequences were non-productive. HLA typing covered class I and class II loci at four-digit resolution. Donor age, sex, ethnicity and CMV serostatus were collected together with the repertoire data. Every repertoire in the discovery cohort had been generated on one and the same sequencing platform. The study used immunosequencing to profile the T cell repertoires of approximately 630 subjects and linked those repertoires to cytomegalovirus serostatus. In the later analysis, no new phenotypic data were used to find candidate immune exposures; instead, reliance was placed on TCR beta sequences and their occurrence across donors. Study-wide findings and limitations: In an earlier analysis of 587 of the donors, most TCR beta V segments were observed in productive rearrangements about 90% or about 30% of the time, broadly matching IMGT annotations. In a later genetic analysis, fewer N-insertions in productive TCRs were reported among donors in an Asian-associated ancestry cluster than the roughly 640-donor mean. The study gave a list of 150 to 200 TCR beta chains associated with cytomegalovirus. Because some donors lacked HLA typing at each locus, the association tests relied only on the typed subset. A group of highly shared sequence variants was considered likely to be a technical artifact of the sequencing pipeline. This cohort had only TCR beta chains sequenced, and the lack of alpha or paired-chain data limited which features could be detected. Immune exposure information for the cohort was limited to CMV serostatus. A further reported finding was that TCR beta sequences accurately predicted the HLA-A and HLA-B alleles for most subjects in the first cohort. According to a later analysis, TCR association rates differed among HLA loci, with DRB1 alleles showing the most associated TCRs and HLA-C alleles showing the fewest. In a later genetic analysis, a missense DCLRE1C variant was associated with V-gene and J-gene trimming of TCR beta chains, and the association was replicated in an independent cohort. A later analysis found that most CMV-associated TCR beta chains appeared HLA-restricted, with HLA associations seemingly driven largely by CMV exposure. Specific HLA alleles were associated with roughly 17,000 TCR beta sequences at a false discovery rate of 0.05 in a later analysis. It was suggested by the authors that the approach could potentially be generalized to other disease states and immunological phenotypes. The classifier was reported to diagnose cytomegalovirus status with high specificity and sensitivity in both the original cohort and the validation cohort. In a later analysis, several top co-occurrence clusters were reported to appear linked to parvovirus B19, influenza, CMV and Epstein-Barr virus. Strong co-occurrence of HLA alleles, especially DR and DQ, made assigning TCR associations to individual alleles difficult. While some public TCRs were present in many individuals, most TCR sequences turned up only very rarely across donors. Compared with equally common non-associated chains, HLA-associated TCR beta chains in a later analysis were more clonally expanded and had lower generation probabilities. Correlated functional status among segregating V segments might reflect linkage disequilibrium, but an unknown experimental factor could not be ruled out. The earlier analysis of about 600 of the donors excluded some 15 rarely observed V segments, including chromosome 9 orphons, because counts were too low. Some IMGT-functional V segments, including TRBV6-2 and TRBV6-3, could not be distinguished by the 87-base-pair reads and were therefore excluded. Three of the identified cytomegalovirus-associated TCR beta chains were confirmed in vitro to be specific for cytomegalovirus antigens. Presence/absence analyses assumed roughly uniform sequencing depth across donors, an assumption that may not hold.

Library creation used the immunoSEQ multiplex PCR assay. For the multiplex PCR, a mixture combining 60 forward primers for TCR Vbeta segments and 13 reverse primers for TCR Jbeta segments was used. The CDR3 region of rearranged TCR beta genes was amplified from genomic DNA with a multiplex PCR assay. Amplified TCR beta libraries were sequenced as 87-base-pair reads on the Illumina HiSeq System. The authors' analysis ran thus. A later analysis tallied around 80 million unique TCR beta chains across the 610 or so repertoires, and around 9.9 million of those chains were shared by two or more donors. Raw reads were error-corrected and collapsed into unique sequences by a nearest-neighbor algorithm in which closely related sequences were merged to remove PCR and sequencing errors. CDR3 sequences were aligned to IMGT reference sequences to assign V, D and J gene segments. For a sequence to be retained, at least a six-nucleotide match to both a V gene segment and a J gene segment was required. A rearrangement counted as productive if the CDR3 had no stop codons and remained in frame with V and J, and every other rearrangement counted as non-productive. Following IMGT convention, CDR3 was defined as the stretch from the second conserved V-encoded cysteine up to the conserved J-encoded phenylalanine. The earlier analysis of some 600 of the donors excluded sequences that lacked an unambiguous match to a single V gene segment. In an earlier analysis of several hundred of the donors, V segments were called functional above 56.7% productive rearrangements and were called segregating when the between-donor standard deviation exceeded 5%. To diagnose cytomegalovirus status from the catalog of TCR beta chain sequences, a statistical classification framework was built. A later analysis assigned V and J genes by comparing TCR nucleotide sequences with IMGT/GENE-DB human TR gene sequences. Using the TCRdist pipeline, a later analysis assigned CDR3 sequences along with most-parsimonious VDJ recombination scenarios. In a later analysis, each TCR beta chain was defined by its CDR3 amino acid sequence together with its V-gene family, and reads without a unique V-gene family were excluded. In a later analysis, some 600 highly shared, low-generation-probability nucleotide sequences were removed to address suspected cross-contamination and a sequencing artifact. For each public chain, a later analysis derived a clonal expansion index from normalized ranks of inferred template counts within each repertoire. In a later analysis, generation probabilities were computed with a VDJ recombination model fitted to out-of-frame rearrangements, and the resulting probabilities were checked against IGoR. In a later analysis, hypergeometric tests were used to score TCR-TCR, TCR-HLA and TCR-CMV co-occurrence, with a repertoire-size bias correction applied to TCR pairs. To estimate false discovery rates, a later analysis permuted the HLA or CMV assignments 20 times. In a later analysis, co-occurring TCRs were grouped using DBSCAN, and TCRdist sequence similarity was added for clustering within HLA-allele-positive subsets. Co-occurrence clustering excluded repertoires with fewer than 30,000 or more than 120,000 public chains, plus five with anomalous nucleotide sharing. TCRdb's version of the immuneACCESS table is confined to in-frame rearrangements and falls short of the full clone set. An unresolved V gene accounts for under half of the shortfall where checked; the remainder is of unknown origin. Clonal size and the V and J genes are those of that table, whereas D and trimming came from the DNA. Here the sample has hundreds of thousands of clones; roughly 80% occur a single time. About 3% of the sample goes to the ten largest clones.

Including cysteine and phenylalanine, the CDR3 has 14 amino acids. Only the CDR3 portion is preserved as DNA: 42 bases, with reading frame beginning at the first base. CDR1 and CDR2, per the germline V gene, are MDHEN and SYDVKM. Trimming accounts for 7 bases at V and 3 bases at J, while the number of junction bases matched to no gene is 7. This clone came up once. Its specific antigen is unknown. Base qualities are not at hand, and no much larger clone is one base apart. The cohort comprised 710 or so healthy bone marrow donors. At the time of sampling, all cohort members were nominally healthy, though unrecorded immune exposures were likely present. The donor tested CMV seronegative and was one of the 352 seronegative cohort members. A peripheral blood sample was collected from each donor, and TCR beta sequencing was performed on peripheral blood mononuclear cells. Genomic DNA extraction from the blood cell samples was performed with the Qiagen DNeasy Blood Extraction Kit.

The rearranged segments are TRBV28 and TRBJ2-7, and 9 junctional nucleotides match TRBD2. Sequencing was carried out using PBMCs. The receptor's source is a man aged 25 to 45 in good health and CMV-seronegative. The CDR3 protein is CASTWGGGGYEQYF. At the DNA level, the sequence is TGTGCCAGCACCTGGGGCGGGGGGGGCTACGAGCAGTACTTC. This CDR3, with the reference TRBV28 and TRBJ2-7 proteins standing in past its ends, gives the full variable domain DVKVTQSSRYLVKRTGEKVFLECVQDMDHENMFWYRQDPGLGLRLIYFSYDVKMKEKGDIPEGYSVSREKKERFSLILESASTNQTSMYLCASTWGGGGYEQYFGPGTRLTVT.